This entry features one T cell receptor beta chain sequence. No antigen is known for it. This sample stems from a study of T-cell memory formation after mild COVID-19. Study information: TCR clusters showed largely donor specificity.

Study conclusions and caveats: CD8+ contracting clones occupied EMRA, while CD4+ ones occupied mainly CM and EM. Day 15 to 85 contracting clones showed balanced CD4/CD8; later expanders leaned CD4+.

From the 5' RACE reads, TCRdb called clonotypes with MiXCR, one entry per CDR3 protein. This sample yields 180,000 or so distinct CDR3 sequences, of which 11% are seen a single time; 3.5% to 4% belongs to the top ten. This CDR3 region has 14 residues. V lost 5 bases and J lost 1, with 8 bases in between. The chain recombines TRBV12-3 or TRBV12-4 with TRBJ2-2, with no clear D. The clonotype was recovered from a man aged 18 to 30 who had mild COVID-19 (a few samples of this study predate the infection). Cell type and time point are not known. What was sequenced was PBMCs or a T cell subset sorted from them (not recorded which). The CDR3 loop reads CASSAGMNTGELFF. CDR3 bases: TGTGCCAGCAGTGCCGGAATGAACACCGGGGAGCTGTTTTTT.